The source of this TCR beta chain is a study of cytomegalovirus exposure and HLA in healthy donors. Overall study findings and caveats: Researchers reported in a later analysis that a missense DCLRE1C variant was tied to TCR beta V- and J-gene trimming.

Details on this clone: As yet, its antigen is unknown.

Per the germline V gene, CDR1 is SGHTA and CDR2 is FQGTGA. This CDR3 has 13 amino acids. V was pared by 6 bases and J by 6 bases, with 3 bases of the junction left unmatched. PCR employed 60 Vbeta and 13 Jbeta primers. Measured with immunoSEQ multiplex PCR; TCRdb has only the in-frame clones, and not every one. The sample includes approximately 190,000 clones, about 81% of them seen just once. The specimen was PBMCs. The chain employs TRBV7-3 and TRBJ2-7; 12 nucleotides line up with TRBD2. This clonotype originated in a woman younger than 35 in good health and CMV-seronegative. The CDR3 region is CASSPTSGSEQYF. The CDR3 region has the DNA TGTGCCAGCAGTCCGACTAGCGGGAGCGAGCAGTACTTC.